This passage covers 19 T cell receptor beta chains from one sample sequenced in a study of cytomegalovirus exposure and HLA in healthy donors. This PCR relied on a set of 60 Vbeta primers and 13 Jbeta primers. Produced via immunoSEQ multiplex PCR; TCRdb's table is partial and in-frame only. The sample carries 270,000 or so clones, 80% to 95% recorded once. The sample consisted of PBMCs. All receptors derive from a girl aged 2 to 10 in good health and CMV-seronegative.

CDR3 sequence (DNA): TGTGTCAGAAGCCCGGGACAGCCGCATCAGCCCCAGCATTTT. Translating it yields CVRSPGQPHQPQHF. J is TRBJ1-5 and V is TRBV7-5; the table assigns TRBD1, which was not confirmed against the DNA. TRBV7-5 is designated a pseudogene. The CDR3 has 14 amino acids.

This clone was observed once. Other DNA sequences in this specimen translate into the identical CDR3. V usage is TRBV19 and J usage is TRBJ2-7, with TRBD2 identical over 10 bases. The CDR3 spans 13 residues. Germline V gene data show CDR1 as LNHDA and CDR2 as SQIVND (reference sequence). With 3 bases clipped from V and 4 bases from J, the junction kept 0 bases outside the gene matches. The CDR3 DNA is TGTGCCAGTAGTATGGGACTAGCGTACGAGCAGTACTTC. Protein product: CASSMGLAYEQYF.

This clone was picked up a small number of times. The chain recombines TRBV30 with TRBJ1-2; D is undetermined. The CDR3 runs 10 residues. CDR1 GTSNPN and CDR2 SVGIG come from the germline V gene (reference sequence). The V end lost 6 bases, the J end lost 7 bases, and 9 bases lay between the germline ends. This CDR3 reads CACHAGGYTF. The CDR3 DNA sequence: TGTGCCTGCCATGCCGGTGGCTACACCTTC.

The chain employs TRBV19 and TRBJ1-1; tentative D call: TRBD1 (6 bases). CDR1 LNHDA and CDR2 SQIVND come from the germline V gene (reference sequence). V was clipped by 1 base and J by 1 base, with 13 bases between them. This CDR3 is built from 16 residues. This CDR3 is CASSIGDKGRNTEAFF. The CDR3 DNA is TGTGCCAGTAGTATAGGGGACAAGGGTAGGAACACTGAAGCTTTCTTT. The full variable domain, completed using reference TRBV19 and TRBJ1-1, is DGGITQSPKYLFRKEGQNVTLSCEQNLNHDAMYWYRQDPGQGLRLIYYSQIVNDFQKGDIAEGYSVSREKKESFPLTVTSAQKNPTAFYLCASSIGDKGRNTEAFFGQGTRLTVV.

The chain uses TRBV4-1 and TRBJ1-2; 10 nucleotides align to TRBD1. V lost 3 bases to trimming and J lost 8 bases; unmatched junction nucleotides: 6. This CDR3 contains 14 residues. CDR1 is MGHRA and CDR2 is YSYEKL in the germline V gene. The CDR3 spells CASSQAGTGEGYTF. In DNA form, the CDR3 reads TGCGCCAGCAGCCAGGCCGGGACAGGGGAGGGCTACACCTTC.

In DNA form, the CDR3 reads TGTGCCAGCAGCCACAGACAGGGGAGGACAGATACGCAGTATTTT. Its translation is CASSHRQGRTDTQYF. The chain employs TRBV14 and TRBJ2-3; 8 nucleotides agree with TRBD1. V gave up 3 bases and J gave up 3 bases; unmatched junction bases: 5. CDR3 length equals 15 residues. CDR1 is SGHDN, CDR2 FVKESK, per germline.

CDR3 residues: CASSDFGGAYNSPLHF. The CDR3, as DNA: TGTGCCAGCAGTGACTTCGGGGGAGCCTATAATTCACCCCTCCACTTT. The chain combines TRBV6-4 with TRBJ1-6; possible D gene TRBD1, 5 bases. Trimming cost V 1 base and J 2 bases, with 9 bases left between them. This CDR3 is 16 amino acids long. Germline values: CDR1 MRHNA, CDR2 SNTAGT.

Comment on this clone: It is likely a read error, because the conserved phenylalanine at the end of the CDR3 is missing. The chain carries TRBV13 and TRBJ2-7, with 10 bases lining up with TRBD2. The V segment lost 3 bases and the J segment 3 bases; nucleotides outside the gene matches: 8. Germline V gene lookup returns CDR1 PRHDT and CDR2 FYEKMQ (reference sequence). The CDR3 runs to 16 residues. The CDR3 loop is CASSFSLAGQNYEQYL. DNA of the CDR3: TGTGCCAGCAGCTTTTCACTAGCGGGACAGAACTACGAGCAGTACCTC.

This sequence joins TRBV9 and TRBJ2-1; 14 bases agree with TRBD2. The V and J ends lost 3 bases and 8 bases, in that order; junction bases with no gene match: 4. Germline V gene lookup returns CDR1 SGDLS and CDR2 YYNGEE. The CDR3 runs 15 residues. The CDR3 coding sequence is TGTGCCAGCAGCGAGACTAGCGGGGGGGCCTATGAGCAGTTCTTC. Encoded protein: CASSETSGGAYEQFF.

The rearrangement links TRBV20-1 to TRBJ1-2, with 10 bases aligning to TRBD1. Trimming removed 7 bases from V and 6 bases from J; junction bases left unmatched: 2. The germline V gene encodes CDR1 DFQATT and CDR2 SNEGSKA (reference sequence). This CDR3 has 11 residues. CDR3 DNA: TGCAGTGGGGGGACAGGGGATGGCTACACCTTC. Translation gives CSGGTGDGYTF.

This clone was seen only a few times. The chain carries TRBV4-2 and TRBJ2-5, with TRBD2 matching 11 bases. J lost 5 bases, V lost 1 base, and 3 bases had no gene match. CDR1 is LGHNA and CDR2 is YNFKEQ in the germline V gene. The CDR3 contains 15 residues. CDR3 region: CASSQVGLADETQYF. CDR3 nucleotide sequence: TGTGCCAGCAGCCAAGTGGGACTAGCGGATGAGACCCAGTACTTC.

The chain carries TRBV5-5 and TRBJ2-2; 10 nucleotides agree with TRBD1. The CDR3 is made up of 15 amino acids. Germline trimming cut 6 bases from V and 2 bases from J; bases unmatched to any gene: 4. The germline V gene has CDR1 SGHKS and CDR2 YYEKEE (reference sequence). CDR3 region: CASTDRGRNTGELFF. CDR3 sequence (DNA): TGTGCCAGCACCGACAGGGGGCGAAACACCGGGGAGCTGTTTTTT.

The V gene is TRBV7-7, the J gene TRBJ2-5; 8 nucleotides agree with TRBD1. CDR1 is SSHAT, CDR2 FNYEAQ, per germline (reference sequence). The CDR3 has 13 amino acids. The chain's CDR3 is CASQGVGQETQYF. In DNA, the CDR3 is TGTGCTTCACAGGGGGTAGGCCAAGAGACCCAGTACTTC.

On this clone itself: The same CDR3 can be traced to other DNA sequences in this sample. The genes are TRBV5-1 and TRBJ2-1, with D tentatively TRBD1 (6 bases). Trimming pared 0 bases from V and 4 bases from J, leaving 8 bases between. The CDR3 sequence is 14 residues long. CDR1 SGHRS and CDR2 YFSETQ come from the germline V gene. The CDR3 coding sequence is TGCGCCAGCAGCTTGGGCCAGGGGTACAATGAGCAGTTCTTC. Residues: CASSLGQGYNEQFF. Using reference TRBV5-1 and TRBJ2-1 for the parts outside the CDR3, the full variable domain is KAGVTQTPRYLIKTRGQQVTLSCSPISGHRSVSWYQQTPGQGLQFLFEYFSETQRNKGNFPGRFSGRQFSNSRSEMNVSTLELGDSALYLCASSLGQGYNEQFFGPGTRLTVL.

The chain is built from TRBV27 and TRBJ2-7, with TRBD2 matching over 13 bases. The CDR3 has 14 residues. Trimming removed 6 bases from V and 4 bases from J; junction bases left unmatched: 3. Per the germline V gene, CDR1 is MNHEY and CDR2 is SMNVEV (reference sequence). The CDR3 loop reads CASRLAGGPYEQYF. The CDR3 nucleotides are TGTGCCAGCAGACTAGCGGGAGGGCCTTACGAGCAGTACTTC.

The V call is TRBV28, the J call TRBJ2-5; TRBD2 matches at 8 bases. V was clipped by 6 bases and J by 4 bases; unmatched bases: 10. Germline assignment: CDR1 MDHEN and CDR2 SYDVKM. This CDR3 is built from 15 residues. Here the CDR3 DNA reads TGTGCCAGCAGCCCATCCCGGGGGGGAGTAGAGACCCAGTACTTC. Its translation: CASSPSRGGVETQYF.

V is TRBV6-4 and J is TRBJ1-5; possible D gene TRBD1, 5 bases. This CDR3 is 15 amino acids long. Trimming took 5 bases from V and 8 from J, leaving 19 bases between them. From germline, CDR1 is MRHNA and CDR2 SNTAGT. In nucleotides, the CDR3 is TGTGCCAGCAGTCCCGATCCTGGGGGGTTTGAGCCCCAGCATTTT. It specifies CASSPDPGGFEPQHF.

The chain links TRBV6-5 to TRBJ1-1; 8 nucleotides align to TRBD1. Germline-derived CDR1 and CDR2 are MNHEY and SVGAGI. J gave up 0 bases and V 2 bases, and 2 bases lay outside the gene matches. This CDR3 has 15 amino acids. The CDR3: CASSYADRVNTEAFF. The CDR3 region has the DNA TGTGCCAGCAGTTACGCGGACAGGGTGAACACTGAAGCTTTCTTT.

The chain has TRBV30 and TRBJ2-7; possibly TRBD1 for D (5 bases). Trimming shortened V by 0 bases and J by 2 bases, and 11 bases separated the two germline ends. The CDR3 consists of 14 residues. The germline CDR1 and CDR2 sequences are GTSNPN and SVGIG (reference sequence). The CDR3 nucleotides are TGTGCCTGGAGTGTCGGACACGGACCCTACGAGCAGTACTTC. Encoded protein: CAWSVGHGPYEQYF. Based on the CDR3 plus reference TRBV30 and TRBJ2-7, the full variable domain is SQTIHQWPATLVQPVGSPLSLECTVEGTSNPNLYWYRQAAGRGLQLLFYSVGIGQISSEVPQNLSASRPQDRQFILSSKKLLLSDSGFYLCAWSVGHGPYEQYFGPGTRLTVT.